This T cell receptor beta chain was retrieved from a study of long-term antiretroviral therapy in people with HIV. V shed 5 bases, J shed 4 bases, and the junction held 8 bases outside the gene matches. The V gene's germline CDR1 is SGHRS and CDR2 YFSETQ. The CDR3 runs to 15 residues. An immunoSEQ assay, version v3.0, was performed at survey level. Produced via immunoSEQ multiplex PCR; TCRdb's table is partial and in-frame only. The sample contains 30,000 to 40,000 clones, around 80% of which appear only once. The material was unsorted PBMCs, obtained 2 years after starting antiretroviral therapy. This receptor was obtained from a woman between 45 and 60 years old with HIV. This chain links TRBV5-1 with TRBJ2-1; TRBD2 matches at 8 bases. Here the CDR3 DNA reads TGCGCCAGCAGTCCCGGGGGGGTTGGGTACAATGAGCAGTTCTTC. Its protein product is CASSPGGVGYNEQFF.